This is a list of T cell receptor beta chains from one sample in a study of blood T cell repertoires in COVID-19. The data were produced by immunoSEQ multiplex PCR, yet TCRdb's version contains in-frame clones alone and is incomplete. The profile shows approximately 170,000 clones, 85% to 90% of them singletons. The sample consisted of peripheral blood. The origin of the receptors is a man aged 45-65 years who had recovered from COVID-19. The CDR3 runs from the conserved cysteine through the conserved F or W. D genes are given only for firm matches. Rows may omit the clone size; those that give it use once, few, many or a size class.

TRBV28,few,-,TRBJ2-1,CVTQGRSYNEQFF,TGTGTAACACAGGGGAGGTCCTACAATGAGCAGTTCTTC
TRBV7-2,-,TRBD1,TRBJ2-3,CASSFSGTASTDTQYF,TGTGCCAGCAGCTTCTCCGGGACAGCTAGCACAGATACGCAGTATTTT
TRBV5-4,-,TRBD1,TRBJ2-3,CASSLRLKGAATDTQYF,TGTGCCAGCAGCTTGAGGTTGAAGGGGGCCGCCACAGATACGCAGTATTTT
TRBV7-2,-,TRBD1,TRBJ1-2,CASSLETGGYGYTF,TGTGCCAGCAGCTTAGAAACAGGGGGCTATGGCTACACCTTC
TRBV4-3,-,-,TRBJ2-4,CASSQGAGGQAKNIQYF,TGCGCCAGCAGCCAAGGTGCCGGCGGACAAGCCAAAAACATTCAGTACTTC
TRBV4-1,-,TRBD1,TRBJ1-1,CASSQSDRAGARVTEAFF,TGCGCCAGCAGCCAAAGTGACAGGGCGGGTGCGAGAGTCACTGAAGCTTTCTTT
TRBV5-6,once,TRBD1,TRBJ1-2,CASSLPWDRSGYGYTF,TGTGCCAGCAGCCTCCCCTGGGACAGGTCGGGCTATGGCTACACCTTC
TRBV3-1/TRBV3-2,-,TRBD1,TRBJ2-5,CASSQGQGAGETQYF,TGTGCCAGCAGCCAAGGGCAGGGGGCGGGAGAGACCCAGTACTTC
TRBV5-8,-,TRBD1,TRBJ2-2,CASSPDRDTGELFF,TGTGCCAGCAGTCCGGACAGGGACACCGGGGAGCTGTTTTTT
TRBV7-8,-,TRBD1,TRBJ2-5,CASSTGQGRETQYF,TGTGCCAGCAGCACGGGACAGGGACGAGAGACCCAGTACTTC
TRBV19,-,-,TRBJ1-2,CASSLQGSYGYTF,TGTGCCAGTAGTCTTCAGGGATCCTATGGCTACACCTTC
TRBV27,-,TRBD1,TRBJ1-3,CASSYRTGTGNTIYF,TGTGCCAGCAGTTACCGGACAGGGACTGGAAACACCATATATTTT
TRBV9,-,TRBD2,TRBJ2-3,CASSVGGLAGERYF,TGTGCCAGCAGCGTAGGGGGACTAGCGGGAGAACGGTATTTT
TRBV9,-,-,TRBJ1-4,CASSVAQDRNEKLFF,TGTGCCAGCAGCGTAGCACAGGATCGTAATGAAAAACTGTTTTTT
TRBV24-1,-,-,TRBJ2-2,CATSALDRNTGELFF,TGTGCCACCAGTGCCTTAGACAGAAACACCGGGGAGCTGTTTTTT
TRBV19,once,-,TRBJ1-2,CASTKESAGVFNYGYTF,TGTGCCAGTACCAAGGAGTCGGCGGGGGTTTTTAACTATGGCTACACCTTC
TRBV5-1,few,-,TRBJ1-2,CASSLNRESGYTF,TGCGCCAGCAGCTTGAACAGGGAAAGTGGCTACACCTTC
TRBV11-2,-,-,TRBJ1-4,CASTLRPGPNEKLFF,TGTGCCAGCACTCTACGTCCAGGTCCTAATGAAAAACTGTTTTTT
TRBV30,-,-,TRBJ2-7,CAWSGTKQGGEQYF,TGTGCCTGGAGCGGCACTAAACAAGGCGGGGAGCAGTACTTC
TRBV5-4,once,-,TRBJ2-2,CASSSGDKMNTGELFF,TGTGCCAGCAGCAGCGGGGACAAGATGAACACCGGGGAGCTGTTTTTT
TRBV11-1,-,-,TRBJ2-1,CASSLARPGARPNGEQFF,TGTGCCAGCAGCTTAGCGCGGCCAGGGGCACGTCCAAACGGGGAGCAGTTCTTC
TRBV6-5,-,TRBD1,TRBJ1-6,CASSRGTGGRSPLHF,TGTGCCAGCAGCCGGGGGACAGGGGGCAGGTCACCCCTCCACTTT
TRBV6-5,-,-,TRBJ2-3,CASNPEGGLYTQYF,TGTGCCAGCAACCCTGAGGGGGGGCTTTATACGCAGTATTTT
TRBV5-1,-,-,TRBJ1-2,CASSSNRAGGYGYTF,TGCGCCAGCAGCTCCAACAGGGCAGGTGGCTATGGCTACACCTTC
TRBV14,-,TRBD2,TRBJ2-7,CASSQGLAGFYEQYF,TGTGCCAGCAGCCAAGGACTAGCGGGATTCTACGAGCAGTACTTC
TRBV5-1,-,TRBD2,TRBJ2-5,CASSLATSGGPETQYF,TGCGCCAGCAGCTTGGCCACTAGCGGGGGCCCGGAGACCCAGTACTTC
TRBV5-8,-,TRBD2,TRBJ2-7,CARTLAGPGYEQYF,TGTGCCAGAACCCTAGCGGGCCCGGGCTACGAGCAGTACTTC
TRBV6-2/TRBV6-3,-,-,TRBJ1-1,CASSYSSRGGANTEAFF,TGTGCCAGCAGTTACTCGAGCCGGGGGGGGGCGAACACTGAAGCTTTCTTT
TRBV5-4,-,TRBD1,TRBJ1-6,CASSVGTGQNSPLHF,TGTGCCAGCAGCGTCGGGACGGGACAGAATTCACCCCTCCACTTT
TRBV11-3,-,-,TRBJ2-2,CASSLGILDTGELFF,TGTGCCAGCAGCTTAGGAATACTGGACACCGGGGAGCTGTTTTTT
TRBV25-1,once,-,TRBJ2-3,CASSETGREDTQYF,TGTGCCAGCAGTGAAACAGGCAGAGAAGATACGCAGTATTTT
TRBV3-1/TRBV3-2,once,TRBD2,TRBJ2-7,CASSRSGGDYEQYF,TGTGCCAGCAGTCGGAGCGGGGGGGACTACGAGCAGTACTTC
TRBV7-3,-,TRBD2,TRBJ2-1,CASSLRTSGSNEQFF,TGTGCCAGCAGCTTACGGACTAGCGGTTCCAATGAGCAGTTCTTC
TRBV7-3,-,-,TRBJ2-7,CASSFQAGAYEQYF,TGTGCCAGCAGCTTCCAGGCAGGGGCCTACGAGCAGTACTTC
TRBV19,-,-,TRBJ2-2,CASSIKGQNTGELFF,TGTGCCAGTAGTATAAAGGGACAGAACACCGGGGAGCTGTTTTTT
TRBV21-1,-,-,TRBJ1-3,CASSNGDSRSGNTIYF,TGTGCCAGCAGCAATGGGGACAGTCGCTCTGGAAACACCATATATTTT
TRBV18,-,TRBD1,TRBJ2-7,CASSPYRQGANEQYF,TGTGCCAGCTCACCTTATCGGCAGGGGGCGAACGAGCAGTACTTC
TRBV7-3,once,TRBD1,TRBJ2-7,CASSLTQGNEQYF,TGTGCCAGCAGCTTAACACAGGGGAACGAGCAGTACTTC
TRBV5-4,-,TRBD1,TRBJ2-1,CASSGQGIWDEQFF,TGTGCCAGCAGCGGACAGGGGATTTGGGATGAGCAGTTCTTC
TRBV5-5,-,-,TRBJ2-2,CASSLETGLSGELFF,TGTGCCAGCAGCTTGGAGACAGGCCTCTCCGGGGAGCTGTTTTTT
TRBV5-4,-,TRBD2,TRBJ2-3,CASASTAGGRETQYF,TGTGCCAGCGCATCGACTGCGGGGGGAAGGGAAACGCAGTATTTT
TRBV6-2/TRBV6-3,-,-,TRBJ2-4,CASSYPQGDKNIQYF,TGTGCCAGCAGTTATCCACAGGGTGACAAAAACATTCAGTACTTC
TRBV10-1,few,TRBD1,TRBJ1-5,CASSLTGDQPQHF,TGCGCCAGCAGTCTAACAGGGGATCAGCCCCAGCATTTT
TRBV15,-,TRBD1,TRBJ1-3,CATSSTTPRTGGSGNTIYF,TGTGCCACCAGCAGCACGACTCCACGGACAGGGGGCTCTGGAAACACCATATATTTT
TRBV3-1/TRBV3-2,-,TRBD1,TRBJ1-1,CASSQTGASTEAFF,TGTGCCAGCAGCCAAACAGGGGCTAGCACTGAAGCTTTCTTT
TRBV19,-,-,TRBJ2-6,CASSSRGGGRFGANVLTF,TGTGCCAGTAGTAGCCGAGGGGGGGGCCGTTTTGGGGCCAACGTCCTGACTTTC
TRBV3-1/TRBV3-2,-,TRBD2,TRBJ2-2,CASSHRGTSRSSGELFF,TGTGCCAGCAGCCATCGCGGGACTAGTAGATCAAGCGGGGAGCTGTTTTTT
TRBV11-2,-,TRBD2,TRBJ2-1,CASSFPGLAVSSYNEQFF,TGTGCCAGCAGCTTCCCGGGACTAGCGGTATCCTCCTACAATGAGCAGTTCTTC
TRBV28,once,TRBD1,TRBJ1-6,CASRSGQGDSPLHF,TGTGCCAGCAGGTCGGGACAGGGGGATTCACCCCTCCACTTT
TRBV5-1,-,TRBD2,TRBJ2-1,CASSLGGAGGHYNEQFF,TGCGCCAGCAGCTTGGGCGGAGCGGGAGGACACTACAATGAGCAGTTCTTC
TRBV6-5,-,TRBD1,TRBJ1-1,CASSYGQGTEAFF,TGTGCCAGCAGTTATGGACAGGGCACTGAAGCTTTCTTT
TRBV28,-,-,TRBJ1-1,CATRLNTEAFF,TGTGCCACCCGACTAAACACTGAAGCTTTCTTT
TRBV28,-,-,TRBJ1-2,CASTRRGSVYGYTF,TGTGCCAGCACTCGGCGGGGTTCCGTCTATGGCTACACCTTC
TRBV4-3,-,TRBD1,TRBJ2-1,CASSQRDRGYNEQFF,TGCGCCAGCAGCCAGCGGGACAGGGGCTACAATGAGCAGTTCTTC
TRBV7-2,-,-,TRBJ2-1,CASSFRTGEQFF,TGTGCCAGCAGCTTCCGAACAGGGGAGCAGTTCTTC